The 28 T cell receptor beta chains given below trace back to one sample, sequenced in a study of shared clonotypes between healthy human individuals (dated by TCRdb to 2020 to 2021). Library construction relied on the immunoSEQ multiplex PCR assay. Sourced from immuneACCESS, this table was stored by TCRdb with only in-frame sequences that have V and J called. A share of the clones is absent; for the studies checked, an unresolved V gene accounts for under half, and the remainder has no known explanation. For this sample the table gives over 300,000 clones, of which about nine tenths were detected only once. Around 15% of the sample lies in the top ten. Sequenced input: memory CD8+ T cells sorted from blood. The cell subset or site label, as the study defines it: CD45RO+ cells pooled with CCR7-negative TemRA cells. The receptors were sampled from a man aged 18 to 35 in good health.

The genes are TRBV4-1 and TRBJ2-3; 12 nucleotides agree with TRBD2. Per the germline V gene, CDR1 is MGHRA and CDR2 is YSYEKL. The V segment lost 2 bases and the J segment 2 bases; nucleotides outside the gene matches: 8. The CDR3 is 18 amino acids. CDR3 residues: CASSQLSSGGVDTDTQYF. The DNA for the CDR3 is TGCGCCAGCAGCCAACTATCTAGCGGGGGGGTTGACACAGATACGCAGTATTTT.

In its sample, this clone was seen once. V usage is TRBV7-8 and J usage is TRBJ2-5, with 12 bases lining up with TRBD2. With V trimmed by 5 bases and J by 5 bases, 6 bases remained unmatched. CDR3 size: 15 residues. The germline V gene encodes CDR1 SGHVS and CDR2 FQNEAQ. CDR3 sequence (DNA): TGTGCCAGCAGCACGACTAGCGGGGGTCTGGAGACCCAGTACTTC. Residues: CASSTTSGGLETQYF.

V and J are TRBV30 and TRBJ2-2; the D call may be TRBD1 or TRBD2 (5 bases each). V lost 5 bases to trimming and J lost 5 bases, with 18 bases between them. In germline, CDR1 is GTSNPN, CDR2 SVGIG (reference sequence). The length of the CDR3 is 15 residues. The CDR3, as DNA: TGTGCCTGGGACGCGCAGGGAACGGGGACCGGGGAGCTGTTTTTT. Translation gives CAWDAQGTGTGELFF.

This clone was observed a few times. The rearrangement uses TRBV13 and TRBJ2-1; no reliable D call. Trimming shortened V by 0 bases and J by 9 bases, and 3 bases separated the two germline ends. Germline V lookup: CDR1 PRHDT, CDR2 FYEKMQ (reference sequence). This CDR3 is 11 amino acids long. In DNA, the CDR3 is TGTGCCAGCAGCTTAGGAGGTGAGCAGTTCTTC. As protein: CASSLGGEQFF.

The chain employs TRBV5-1 and TRBJ2-7, with D tentatively TRBD1 or TRBD2 (7 bases each). Germline V gene sequence: CDR1 SGHRS, CDR2 YFSETQ. The CDR3 covers 15 residues. Trimming shortened V by 4 bases and J by 6 bases, and 20 bases separated the two germline ends. The CDR3 region has the DNA TGCGCCAGCAGCCCCGGTAACCAGGGGGGGCGCGAGCAGTACTTC. Protein: CASSPGNQGGREQYF.

The count of this clone is one. V usage is TRBV25-1 and J usage is TRBJ2-2; 7 nucleotides agree with TRBD1. The germline V gene has CDR1 MGHDK and CDR2 SYGVNS. This CDR3 comprises 16 residues. The V segment lost 4 bases and the J segment 5 bases; nucleotides outside the gene matches: 10. CDR3 amino acids: CASSAYSGTDTGELFF. The CDR3 DNA reads as TGTGCCAGCAGTGCATACTCGGGGACAGATACCGGGGAGCTGTTTTTT. The full variable domain, with the rest looked up from reference TRBV25-1 and TRBJ2-2, is EADIYQTPRYLVIGTGKKITLECSQTMGHDKMYWYQQDPGMELHLIHYSYGVNSTEKGDLSSESTVSRIRTEHFPLTLESARPSHTSQYLCASSAYSGTDTGELFFGEGSRLTVL.

The chain combines TRBV15 with TRBJ2-3; D is possibly TRBD2 (5 bases). V lost 1 base to trimming and J lost 2 bases, with 10 bases between them. Germline V gene sequence: CDR1 LNHNV, CDR2 YYDKDF (reference sequence). This CDR3 has 15 residues. DNA for the CDR3: TGTGCCACCAGCAGAGTGGACGGGGACACAGATACGCAGTATTTT. It translates to CATSRVDGDTDTQYF. Based on the CDR3 plus reference TRBV15 and TRBJ2-3, the full variable domain is DAMVIQNPRYQVTQFGKPVTLSCSQTLNHNVMYWYQQKSSQAPKLLFHYYDKDFNNEADTPDNFQSRRPNTSFCFLDIRSPGLGDTAMYLCATSRVDGDTDTQYFGPGTRLTVL.

The V call is TRBV7-9, the J call TRBJ1-1; 7 positions match TRBD1. V lost 4 bases and J lost 4; bases outside the gene matches: 9. Germline V gene lookup returns CDR1 SEHNR and CDR2 FQNEAQ (reference sequence). CDR3 length equals 15 residues. The CDR3 sequence: CASSSSTGVFTEAFF. In nucleotides, the CDR3 is TGTGCCAGCAGCTCATCCACAGGGGTATTCACTGAAGCTTTCTTT.

The chain is built from TRBV7-9 and TRBJ2-7; no clear D. The CDR3 loop spans 15 amino acids. Deletions cut 1 base from V and 5 bases from J, with 15 bases between. CDR1 and CDR2 (germline): SEHNR, FQNEAQ (reference sequence). The CDR3 DNA sequence: TGTGCCAGCAGCTTAGAGTTTGGTGTGGGGAACGAGCAGTACTTC. It translates to CASSLEFGVGNEQYF.

Regarding this clone: This likely traces to a read error, being one base from a far larger clone. The chain recombines TRBV7-8 with TRBJ2-7; the D is unclear. Trimming pared 5 bases from V and 0 bases from J, leaving 5 bases between. This CDR3 has 12 amino acids. Germline CDR1 and CDR2: SGHVS and FQNEAQ. This CDR3 is CASSPASYEQYF. The CDR3 DNA reads TGTGCCAGCAGCCCCGCCTCCTACGAGCAGTACTTC.

This clone came up once. This rearrangement joins TRBV5-1 to TRBJ2-7; 10 bases align to TRBD1. The V gene's germline CDR1 is SGHRS and CDR2 YFSETQ. V lost 3 bases, J lost 5 bases, and 2 bases stayed unmatched. The CDR3 sequence is 13 residues long. Written as DNA, the CDR3 is TGCGCCAGCAGCTGGGGGACAGGGGACGAGCAGTACTTC. Encoded protein: CASSWGTGDEQYF.

A few counts support this clone. The chain couples TRBV13 to TRBJ1-2, with 7 bases aligning to TRBD1. The V gene's germline CDR1 is PRHDT and CDR2 FYEKMQ (reference sequence). J lost 8 bases, V lost 1 base, and 4 bases had no gene match. This CDR3 contains 13 residues. The CDR3 is CASSLEGALGYTF. In DNA, the CDR3 is TGTGCCAGCAGCTTAGAGGGGGCCCTAGGCTACACCTTC. The variable domain in full, with the rest retrieved from reference TRBV13 and TRBJ1-2, is AAGVIQSPRHLIKEKRETATLKCYPIPRHDTVYWYQQGPGQDPQFLISFYEKMQSDKGSIPDRFSAQQFSDYHSELNMSSLELGDSALYFCASSLEGALGYTFGSGTRLTVV.

V usage is TRBV5-6 and J usage is TRBJ2-7, with a possible D match to TRBD1 (5 bases). The germline V and J ends were trimmed by 4 bases and 3 bases, with 8 bases remaining between them. Germline V gene data show CDR1 as SGHDT and CDR2 as YYEEEE. The CDR3 spans 12 residues. The CDR3 DNA reads TGTGCCAGCAGCGCTCAGGGCTACGAGCAGTACTTC. Amino acids: CASSAQGYEQYF.

The chain couples TRBV7-2 to TRBJ2-7; TRBD2 matches 9 bases. V lost 4 bases, J lost 3 bases, and 10 bases stayed unmatched. The CDR3 length is 16 residues. Germline V CDR1 and CDR2: SGHTA, FQGNSA. The CDR3 DNA reads TGTGCCAGCAGCTCCCTACCCTCGCGGGAGGGCTACGAGCAGTACTTC. Translated, it gives CASSSLPSREGYEQYF. The variable domain in full, with the rest retrieved from reference TRBV7-2 and TRBJ2-7, is GAGVSQSPSNKVTEKGKDVELRCDPISGHTALYWYRQSLGQGLEFLIYFQGNSAPDKSGLPSDRFSAERTGGSVSTLTIQRTQQEDSAVYLCASSSLPSREGYEQYFGPGTRLTVT.

The chain recombines TRBV11-2 with TRBJ2-7; D unclear. The CDR3 runs 15 residues. Trimming took off 0 bases at V and 0 bases at J, with 9 bases between the two ends. Germline CDR1 reads SGHAT; CDR2 reads FQNNGV. The CDR3 protein is CASSLDPTDSYEQYF. The CDR3 bases are TGTGCCAGCAGCTTAGATCCAACGGACTCCTACGAGCAGTACTTC.

CDR3 loop: CASSQARTGAYEQYF. The CDR3 nucleotides read TGCGCCAGCAGCCAAGCTCGGACGGGGGCCTACGAGCAGTACTTC. J is TRBJ2-7 and V is TRBV4-1, with D tentatively TRBD2 (6 bases). From germline, CDR1 is MGHRA and CDR2 YSYEKL. The CDR3 is made up of 15 amino acids. V gave up 1 base and J gave up 2 bases, with 12 bases separating them.

This clone came up once. The V gene is TRBV6-1, the J gene TRBJ1-6; 8 bases agree with TRBD1. The trim removed 2 bases at V and 10 bases at J, leaving 13 bases unmatched. This CDR3 is 17 amino acids long. CDR1 is MNHNS and CDR2 is SASEGT in the germline V gene. CDR3: CASSEPAGGLYVSPLHF. In DNA form, the CDR3 reads TGTGCCAGCAGTGAACCGGCAGGGGGCCTGTACGTATCACCCCTCCACTTT.

The chain has TRBV9 and TRBJ1-6; D gene ambiguous. V lost 0 bases and J 0 bases, leaving 7 bases between the germline ends. Germline loops: CDR1 SGDLS, CDR2 YYNGEE. This CDR3 has 16 residues. The CDR3 sequence: CASSVGADSYNSPLHF. The DNA for the CDR3 is TGTGCCAGCAGCGTAGGGGCAGACTCCTATAATTCACCCCTCCACTTT.

The chain couples TRBV4-1 to TRBJ1-1; TRBD1 aligns across 8 bases. Germline-derived CDR1 and CDR2 are MGHRA and YSYEKL. CDR3 length equals 16 residues. V lost 1 base and J lost 5; bases outside the gene matches: 9. CDR3 sequence reads: CASSQVQGADETEAFF. CDR3 in DNA: TGCGCCAGCAGCCAAGTCCAGGGGGCCGATGAGACTGAAGCTTTCTTT.

Many counts were recorded for this clone. The chain couples TRBV25-1 to TRBJ1-1; D is uncertain. The V and J ends lost 1 base and 8 bases respectively, with 5 bases between them. The CDR3 has 11 residues. Germline V gene sequence: CDR1 MGHDK, CDR2 SYGVNS. The CDR3 here is CASSEWEEAFF. The CDR3 coding sequence is TGTGCCAGCAGTGAATGGGAAGAAGCTTTCTTT.

The chain couples TRBV27 to TRBJ2-1; 14 bases map to TRBD2. J gave up 5 bases and V 5 bases, and 8 bases lay outside the gene matches. Germline loops: CDR1 MNHEY, CDR2 SMNVEV (reference sequence). The length of the CDR3 is 17 residues. The CDR3 is CASSPGTSGSKDNEQFF. The CDR3, as DNA: TGTGCCAGCAGTCCAGGGACTAGCGGGAGTAAGGACAATGAGCAGTTCTTC.

This clone was counted many times. The J gene is TRBJ2-3, the V gene TRBV11-2, with D uncertain. From germline, CDR1 is SGHAT and CDR2 FQNNGV. The CDR3 loop spans 13 amino acids. V gave up 5 bases and J gave up 6 bases, with 12 bases separating them. CDR3 nucleotide sequence: TGTGCCAGCAGCGCCGATCCTCGGGATACGCAGTATTTT. Its protein is CASSADPRDTQYF.

The chain employs TRBV13 and TRBJ2-2; 15 bases map to TRBD2. Unmatched junction bases numbered 5, after V lost 5 bases and J lost 7 bases. The CDR3 spans 16 residues. The germline CDR1 and CDR2 sequences are PRHDT and FYEKMQ (reference sequence). CDR3 bases: TGTGCCAGCAGCACTGGACTAGCGGGAGGGCACGGGGAGCTGTTTTTT. Its translation: CASSTGLAGGHGELFF.

The rearrangement links TRBV9 to TRBJ2-1; 7 nucleotides line up with TRBD2. From germline, CDR1 is SGDLS and CDR2 YYNGEE. The CDR3 totals 16 residues. V dropped 5 bases and J dropped 2; count of bases not matched to a gene: 10. DNA of the CDR3: TGTGCCAGCAGACATTGTTTCGGACTAGCCTACAATGAGCAGTTCTTC. Amino acid sequence: CASRHCFGLAYNEQFF.

This clone was seen a few times. The gene calls are TRBV28 and TRBJ2-7, with D perhaps TRBD2 (5 bases). Trimming stripped 7 bases from V and 0 bases from J, with 13 bases between. There are 14 residues in the CDR3. The germline gives CDR1 MDHEN, CDR2 SYDVKM. The CDR3 is CASNPGYSSYEQYF. The DNA of the CDR3 is TGTGCCAGCAACCCGGGGTACAGCTCCTACGAGCAGTACTTC.

The chain recombines TRBV30 with TRBJ2-3, with D unclear. CDR1 and CDR2 (germline): GTSNPN, SVGIG (reference sequence). This CDR3 comprises 12 residues. V was pared by 1 base and J by 6 bases, with 8 bases between. The CDR3 DNA is TGTGCCTGGAGTGCGACCTCGGATACGCAGTATTTT. It encodes CAWSATSDTQYF.

This rearrangement joins TRBV5-1 to TRBJ1-2; 9 bases map to TRBD1. The CDR3 runs 14 residues. V shed 0 bases and J 7 bases; nucleotides not matched to a gene: 4. Germline values: CDR1 SGHRS, CDR2 YFSETQ. The CDR3 loop reads CASSLAQGASGYTF. The CDR3 DNA sequence: TGCGCCAGCAGCTTGGCACAGGGGGCAAGTGGCTACACCTTC.

The V call is TRBV5-4, the J call TRBJ2-5, with TRBD1 as a possible D gene (6 bases). The CDR3 sequence is 14 residues long. The germline V gene has CDR1 SGHNT and CDR2 YYREEE (reference sequence). With 5 bases removed from V and 2 bases from J, the gap between germline ends came to 13 bases. The CDR3 DNA follows: TGTGCCAGCAGGAGACACAGGGAACAAGAGACCCAGTACTTC. Its protein is CASRRHREQETQYF.